This entry lists 24 T cell receptor beta chains sequenced from one sample in a study of blood T cell repertoires in COVID-19. Data came from immunoSEQ multiplex PCR; TCRdb stores just in-frame clones and leaves some out. The table lists 150,000 to 200,000 clones, about four fifths of them singletons. The sequenced material came from peripheral blood. These receptors came from a woman in her seventies with COVID-19, enrolled during active disease.

This clone has a single count. V gene TRBV28 combines with J gene TRBJ1-2, with D maybe TRBD1 (5 bases). Germline CDR1 and CDR2: MDHEN and SYDVKM. CDR3 size: 14 residues. The V end lost 6 bases, the J end lost 6 bases, and 17 bases lay between the germline ends. CDR3: CASSRNRRIHGYTF. The CDR3 DNA reads TGTGCCAGCAGCCGTAACAGGCGGATACATGGCTACACCTTC.

This clone was observed a few times. The chain employs TRBV7-9 and TRBJ1-1, with D perhaps matching TRBD1 (5 bases). V was pared by 5 bases and J by 2 bases, with 12 bases between. The CDR3 runs to 14 residues. Per germline, CDR1 SEHNR and CDR2 FQNEAQ (reference sequence). The CDR3 sequence is CASSQMGRNTEAFF. The CDR3 DNA reads as TGTGCCAGCAGCCAGATGGGGCGAAACACTGAAGCTTTCTTT.

The chain joins TRBV19 to TRBJ2-2; 11 positions match TRBD2. The CDR3 runs to 16 residues. Looked up from germline, CDR1 is LNHDA and CDR2 is SQIVND (reference sequence). The V gene end was trimmed by 4 bases and the J gene end by 5 bases; junction bases not matched to a gene: 6. The CDR3 region is CASSTRLAGTTGELFF. CDR3 DNA: TGTGCCAGTAGTACTAGACTAGCGGGAACTACCGGGGAGCTGTTTTTT.

This chain connects TRBV6-5 to TRBJ1-3, with D unresolved. With 6 bases removed from V and 0 bases from J, the gap between germline ends came to 12 bases. This CDR3 comprises 15 residues. Per the germline V gene, CDR1 is MNHEY and CDR2 is SVGAGI. This chain's CDR3 is CASRISYTSGNTIYF. Written as DNA, the CDR3 is TGTGCCAGCAGGATTAGCTATACCTCTGGAAACACCATATATTTT.

The chain joins TRBV28 to TRBJ1-5; D ambiguous. Germline CDR1 and CDR2: MDHEN and SYDVKM. This CDR3 comprises 13 residues. Trimming removed 1 base from V and 2 bases from J, with 3 bases in between. The CDR3 sequence: CASSLFGNQPQHF. CDR3 DNA sequence: TGTGCCAGCAGTTTATTCGGCAATCAGCCCCAGCATTTT. Supplemented by reference TRBV28 and TRBJ1-5, the full variable domain reads DVKVTQSSRYLVKRTGEKVFLECVQDMDHENMFWYRQDPGLGLRLIYFSYDVKMKEKGDIPEGYSVSREKKERFSLILESASTNQTSMYLCASSLFGNQPQHFGDGTRLSIL.

The chain carries TRBV18 and TRBJ2-6; 10 bases are shared with TRBD1. Per the germline V gene, CDR1 is KGHSH and CDR2 is LQKENI. The V gene end was trimmed by 7 bases and the J gene end by 2 bases; junction bases not matched to a gene: 5. This CDR3 is 16 amino acids long. CDR3 sequence (DNA): TGTGCCAGCTTCCCGGGACAGGGGCCTGGGGCCAACGTCCTGACTTTC. This sequence encodes CASFPGQGPGANVLTF.

This clone was observed a handful of times. The genes are TRBV24-1 and TRBJ2-2; 8 bases are shared with TRBD1. Germline loops: CDR1 KGHDR, CDR2 SFDVKD. This CDR3 comprises 16 residues. V lost 1 base to trimming and J lost 6 bases; unmatched junction nucleotides: 6. This chain's CDR3 is CATSDFGQGAAGELFF. Written as DNA, the CDR3 is TGTGCCACCAGTGATTTTGGACAGGGAGCTGCCGGGGAGCTGTTTTTT.

The chain recombines TRBV6-1 with TRBJ2-3; 10 positions agree with TRBD2. The length of the CDR3 is 15 residues. V was clipped by 1 base and J by 5 bases; unmatched bases: 3. CDR1 and CDR2 (germline): MNHNS, SASEGT. The CDR3 DNA is TGTGCCAGCAGTGAAGGGACTAGCGGAGGAGATACGCAGTATTTT. Translated, it gives CASSEGTSGGDTQYF.

This clone was seen at least ten times. The chain employs TRBV6-2 or TRBV6-3 and TRBJ2-2; D gene uncertain. CDR3 length: 15 amino acids. V was shortened by 6 bases and J by 1 base, with 12 bases between the two germline ends. Germline CDR1 is MNHEY and CDR2 is SVGEGT. The CDR3 protein is CASSSGSMNTGELFF. The CDR3 region has the DNA TGTGCCAGCAGCTCCGGGTCAATGAACACCGGGGAGCTGTTTTTT.

The chain has TRBV6-1 and TRBJ2-3; 9 bases match TRBD2. Germline CDR1 MNHNS, CDR2 SASEGT. The CDR3 extends over 16 amino acids. With V trimmed by 3 bases and J by 5 bases, 9 bases remained unmatched. DNA for the CDR3: TGTGCCAGCAGTGAGGGCGGGAGGGCCCATGGAGATACGCAGTATTTT. This encodes CASSEGGRAHGDTQYF.

This rearrangement joins TRBV2 to TRBJ2-7, with 8 nucleotides matching TRBD1. Germline V gene data show CDR1 as SNHLY and CDR2 as FYNNEI. CDR3 size: 17 residues. The V and J ends lost 4 bases and 4 bases, in that order; junction bases with no gene match: 15. As DNA, the CDR3 is TGTGCCAGCAGTGGAATCAGGGTAGGGACAGGTCATTACGAGCAGTACTTC. Amino acids: CASSGIRVGTGHYEQYF.

The chain couples TRBV14 to TRBJ2-2; 8 nucleotides agree with TRBD2. CDR3 length: 15 residues. Trimming cost V 2 bases and J 6 bases; bases outside gene matches: 5. Germline values: CDR1 SGHDN, CDR2 FVKESK. DNA of the CDR3: TGTGCCAGCAGCCAACGAGCGGGAGTTGCCGGGGAGCTGTTTTTT. Translation: CASSQRAGVAGELFF.

The genes are TRBV6-4 and TRBJ2-3, with unresolved D. The CDR3 loop spans 14 amino acids. Germline V CDR1 and CDR2: MRHNA, SNTAGT. V shed 6 bases and J shed 0 bases, with 10 bases lying between them. The CDR3 coding sequence is TGTGCCAGCAGATTAGATCCTAGCACAGATACGCAGTATTTT. This encodes CASRLDPSTDTQYF.

The J gene is TRBJ2-1, the V gene TRBV4-1; unclear D gene. Deletions cut 0 bases from V and 1 base from J, with 10 bases between. CDR1 MGHRA and CDR2 YSYEKL come from the germline V gene. The CDR3 consists of 16 residues. Written as DNA, the CDR3 is TGCGCCAGCAGCCAAGATCCCCGGTTATCCTACAATGAGCAGTTCTTC. This translates into CASSQDPRLSYNEQFF.

This clone was recorded a few times. The chain links TRBV14 to TRBJ1-3; TRBD1 is a possible D gene (5 bases). V gave up 0 bases and J gave up 7 bases, with 13 bases separating them. The length of the CDR3 is 15 residues. The V gene's germline CDR1 is SGHDN and CDR2 FVKESK. The DNA of the CDR3 is TGTGCCAGCAGCCAAGATCGGGGGAGAGGTAACACCATATATTTT. It yields the protein CASSQDRGRGNTIYF.

The chain carries TRBV2 and TRBJ1-4; 7 bases are shared with TRBD1. This CDR3 has 15 residues. Trimming cost V 4 bases and J 4 bases; bases outside gene matches: 6. Germline assignment: CDR1 SNHLY and CDR2 FYNNEI. The CDR3 bases are TGTGCCAGCAGTGCGGGGGACAGAAATAATGAAAAACTGTTTTTT. Translated: CASSAGDRNNEKLFF.

The chain uses TRBV7-3 and TRBJ2-1; D may be TRBD2 (6 bases). CDR3 size: 16 residues. Per germline, CDR1 SGHTA and CDR2 FQGTGA. The ends were cut back, 2 bases at V and 4 bases at J, with 15 bases in the middle. CDR3 nucleotides: TGTGCCAGCAGCTTACTGGGGGGATCAGGATACAATGAGCAGTTCTTC. Encoded protein: CASSLLGGSGYNEQFF.

This chain uses TRBV3-1 (or the pseudogene TRBV3-2) with TRBJ2-1; maybe TRBD2 (6 bases). Germline V lookup: CDR1 LGHDT, CDR2 YNNKEL (reference sequence). V lost 2 bases and J lost 6, with 14 bases in between. The CDR3 loop spans 15 amino acids. CDR3 nucleotides: TGTGCCAGCAGCCAATGGGCCGGGACTGGCAATGAGCAGTTCTTC. Its translation: CASSQWAGTGNEQFF.

The chain uses TRBV5-1 and TRBJ2-2, with D unresolved. Trimming pared 1 base from V and 6 bases from J, leaving 16 bases between. Germline loops: CDR1 SGHRS, CDR2 YFSETQ. This CDR3 is 16 amino acids long. The CDR3 nucleotides read TGCGCCAGCAGCTTGAGGTCTAGAGAATCGTCCGGGGAGCTGTTTTTT. Amino acid sequence: CASSLRSRESSGELFF. The full variable domain, in which reference TRBV5-1 and TRBJ2-2 provide the parts outside the CDR3, is KAGVTQTPRYLIKTRGQQVTLSCSPISGHRSVSWYQQTPGQGLQFLFEYFSETQRNKGNFPGRFSGRQFSNSRSEMNVSTLELGDSALYLCASSLRSRESSGELFFGEGSRLTVL.

This clone was counted a single time. V gene TRBV29-1 combines with J gene TRBJ1-1, with 8 bases fitting TRBD1. The CDR3 contains 14 residues. V lost 7 bases to trimming and J lost 1 base; unmatched junction nucleotides: 8. Per the germline V gene, CDR1 is SQVTM and CDR2 is ANQGSEA. CDR3 bases: TGCAGCGCCTCAGGGGGCGGGGGGAACACTGAAGCTTTCTTT. Protein sequence: CSASGGGGNTEAFF.

The chain has TRBV5-1 and TRBJ2-1, with 14 nucleotides matching TRBD2. Per germline, CDR1 SGHRS and CDR2 YFSETQ. The CDR3 has 16 residues. V was clipped by 4 bases and J by 8 bases; unmatched bases: 8. The CDR3 coding sequence is TGCGCCAGCAGCGAGAGGACTAGCGGGAGGAAGTATGAGCAGTTCTTC. Encoded protein: CASSERTSGRKYEQFF.

This clone is labeled as medium-sized. The chain links TRBV18 to TRBJ2-7, with TRBD1 identical over 7 bases. The trim removed 3 bases at V and 4 bases at J, leaving 6 bases unmatched. Germline assignment: CDR1 KGHSH and CDR2 LQKENI. The CDR3 sequence is 14 residues long. CDR3 region: CASSPDRKLYEQYF. The DNA of the CDR3 is TGTGCCAGCTCACCGGACAGGAAACTGTACGAGCAGTACTTC. Full variable domain (remainder filled in from reference TRBV18 and TRBJ2-7): NAGVMQNPRHLVRRRGQEARLRCSPMKGHSHVYWYRQLPEEGLKFMVYLQKENIIDESGMPKERFSAEFPKEGPSILRIQQVVRGDSAAYFCASSPDRKLYEQYFGPGTRLTVT.

This clone is a singleton in its sample. The chain recombines TRBV11-1 with TRBJ2-7; 9 bases match TRBD1. Germline CDR1 is SGHAT and CDR2 is FQDESV (reference sequence). The V and J ends lost 5 bases and 4 bases, in that order; junction bases with no gene match: 6. This CDR3 has 14 amino acids. The CDR3 nucleotides are TGTGCCAGCAGCCGGGACAGGGCGTTTTACGAGCAGTACTTC. Translated, it gives CASSRDRAFYEQYF.

The chain carries TRBV29-1 and TRBJ2-1, with 11 nucleotides matching TRBD2. CDR3 length: 15 amino acids. The germline V gene encodes CDR1 SQVTM and CDR2 ANQGSEA. Trimming at V came to 6 bases and at J to 6 bases, leaving 10 bases not matched to a gene. CDR3 nucleotide sequence: TGCAGCGTCCGGACTAGCGGGTTCATGGGCAATGAGCAGTTCTTC. This codes for CSVRTSGFMGNEQFF.